Below, 5 T cell receptor beta chains from the same sample are listed, as sequenced in a study of blood T cell repertoires in COVID-19. The table came from immunoSEQ multiplex PCR; TCRdb's copy has only in-frame clones and leaves some out. The sample comprises hundreds of thousands of clones, roughly nine tenths of which are singletons, and 6% to 7% rests with the top ten. The sequenced sample consisted of PBMCs or T cells enriched from blood (not recorded which). All receptors come from a young woman with acute COVID-19.

The gene calls are TRBV7-2 and TRBJ2-1; no clear D. V dropped 1 base and J dropped 8 bases, with 18 bases sitting between them. CDR3 length equals 16 residues. Germline assignment: CDR1 SGHTA and CDR2 FQGNSA. This CDR3 is CASSLGASPVGDEQFF. For the CDR3, the DNA is TGTGCCAGCAGCTTAGGTGCCAGCCCAGTCGGAGATGAGCAGTTCTTC.

CDR3 nucleotides: TGTGCCAGCAGTGCCCACGGGACAGATAGTGAAAAACTGTTTTTT. Encoded protein: CASSAHGTDSEKLFF. The chain joins TRBV28 to TRBJ1-4; TRBD1 matches at 7 bases. Germline CDR1 MDHEN, CDR2 SYDVKM. This CDR3 contains 15 residues. Unmatched junction bases numbered 10, after V lost 5 bases and J lost 7 bases. Combining the CDR3 with reference TRBV28 and TRBJ1-4 gives the whole variable domain DVKVTQSSRYLVKRTGEKVFLECVQDMDHENMFWYRQDPGLGLRLIYFSYDVKMKEKGDIPEGYSVSREKKERFSLILESASTNQTSMYLCASSAHGTDSEKLFFGSGTQLSVL.

CDR3 region: CASSEALQGWDGYTF. CDR3 DNA sequence: TGTGCCAGCAGTGAAGCGCTTCAGGGATGGGATGGCTACACCTTC. The chain has TRBV2 and TRBJ1-2, with D maybe TRBD1 (5 bases). CDR1 SNHLY and CDR2 FYNNEI come from the germline V gene. Trimming took off 0 bases at V and 6 bases at J, with 14 bases between the two ends. CDR3 length equals 15 residues.

The chain combines TRBV14 with TRBJ2-1, with 7 bases fitting TRBD2. CDR1 and CDR2 from the germline V gene are SGHDN and FVKESK. The junction had 6 bases not matched to a gene; V was cut back by 4 bases and J by 6 bases. This CDR3 comprises 14 residues. CDR3 DNA: TGTGCCAGCAGCCTCCGGGACTACCTCAATGAGCAGTTCTTC. This gives the protein CASSLRDYLNEQFF.

V gene TRBV19 combines with J gene TRBJ1-3; the D is unclear. Germline V lookup: CDR1 LNHDA, CDR2 SQIVND (reference sequence). The CDR3 contains 14 residues. V lost 7 bases and J lost 0, with 10 bases in between. The CDR3 loop is CASKIAGSGNTIYF. In DNA, the CDR3 is TGTGCCAGTAAAATCGCCGGCTCTGGAAACACCATATATTTT.